A single sample gave rise to the 25 T cell receptor beta chains below, sequenced in a study of T-cell memory formation after mild COVID-19. TCRdb re-called the 5' RACE reads through MiXCR, storing one row per CDR3 protein. The table records about 430,000 distinct CDR3 sequences, approximately 24% of them present only once. The sequenced sample was PBMCs or a T cell subset sorted from them (not recorded which). The receptors here all came from an adult woman who had mild COVID-19 (a few samples of this study predate the infection). Cell type and time point are not known.

V is TRBV6-5 and J is TRBJ2-7, with 7 bases fitting TRBD1. This CDR3 has 15 residues. Germline CDR1 and CDR2: MNHEY and SVGAGI. The V gene end was trimmed by 6 bases and the J gene end by 4 bases; junction bases not matched to a gene: 12. This CDR3 reads CASSPTGHRMYEQYF. The CDR3 bases are TGTGCCAGCAGCCCGACAGGGCATCGCATGTACGAGCAGTACTTC.

The CDR3 DNA is TGTGCCAGCAGTTTAAGGGGCGGTATCGCCTACAATGAGCAGTTCTTC. The encoded protein is CASSLRGGIAYNEQFF. This rearrangement joins TRBV12-3 or TRBV12-4 to TRBJ2-1; D possibly corresponds to TRBD1 (5 bases). V was clipped by 2 bases and J by 2 bases, with 13 bases between them. CDR3 length: 16 residues.

The chain joins TRBV30 to TRBJ2-3; 7 bases agree with TRBD2. The germline CDR1 and CDR2 sequences are GTSNPN and SVGIG (reference sequence). Trimming cost V 2 bases and J 0 bases; bases outside gene matches: 11. The CDR3 totals 17 residues. The CDR3 sequence is CAWSRRRDSGSTDTQYF. CDR3 in DNA: TGTGCCTGGAGTCGCCGCCGAGATAGCGGGAGCACAGATACGCAGTATTTT.

The sample holds a few counts of this clonotype. J is TRBJ2-3 and V is TRBV5-1; 10 positions match TRBD2. This CDR3 has 16 residues. V was pared by 4 bases and J by 0 bases, with 5 bases of the junction left unmatched. In germline, CDR1 is SGHRS, CDR2 YFSETQ. In DNA form, the CDR3 reads TGCGCCAGCAGCCCCACTAGCGGGGCAAGCACAGATACGCAGTATTTT. This codes for CASSPTSGASTDTQYF.

The chain employs TRBV20-1 and TRBJ2-1; D is uncertain. From germline, CDR1 is DFQATT and CDR2 SNEGSKA (reference sequence). The CDR3 extends over 13 amino acids. V lost 3 bases and J 0 bases, leaving 6 bases between the germline ends. In DNA, the CDR3 is TGCAGTGCTAGCGGAGTCTCCTACAATGAGCAGTTCTTC. Protein: CSASGVSYNEQFF.

This clonotype showed up just a few times. The chain has TRBV20-1 and TRBJ2-7; maybe TRBD2 (5 bases). The V end lost 5 bases, the J end lost 3 bases, and 14 bases lay between the germline ends. Germline-derived CDR1 and CDR2 are DFQATT and SNEGSKA (reference sequence). This CDR3 is built from 13 residues. Here the CDR3 reads CSAGGSIGYEQYF. The CDR3 DNA is TGCAGTGCTGGTGGGAGTATCGGCTACGAGCAGTACTTC.

V usage is TRBV5-4 and J usage is TRBJ2-7; possible D gene TRBD2, 6 bases. Trimming shortened V by 0 bases and J by 4 bases, and 14 bases separated the two germline ends. The CDR3 is made up of 15 amino acids. CDR1 is SGHNT and CDR2 is YYREEE in the germline V gene (reference sequence). The CDR3 loop is CASSLGGVTKYEQYF. CDR3 nucleotide sequence: TGTGCCAGCAGCTTGGGGGGGGTTACGAAATACGAGCAGTACTTC.

This clonotype was found a few times. This chain links TRBV20-1 with TRBJ1-2; 9 bases map to TRBD1. This CDR3 has 14 amino acids. V gave up 5 bases and J gave up 5 bases; unmatched junction bases: 9. Germline V gene sequence: CDR1 DFQATT, CDR2 SNEGSKA (reference sequence). CDR3 sequence: CSAPTTGGRYGYTF. CDR3 sequence (DNA): TGCAGTGCTCCCACTACAGGGGGCAGATATGGCTACACCTTC.

This clonotype has at least ten counts. The V call is TRBV4-1, the J call TRBJ1-2, with D unresolved. V was cut by 4 bases and J by 2 bases, with 8 bases left in between. The germline CDR1 and CDR2 sequences are MGHRA and YSYEKL. There are 13 residues in the CDR3. The DNA of the CDR3 is TGCGCCAGCAGCCCAGGACCCAACTATGGCTACACCTTC. Protein sequence: CASSPGPNYGYTF.

The chain carries TRBV4-2 and TRBJ2-1; D is uncertain. V was trimmed by 0 bases and J by 3 bases, leaving 9 bases between them. CDR1 and CDR2 from the germline V gene are LGHNA and YNFKEQ. The CDR3 is 15 amino acids. In nucleotides, the CDR3 is TGTGCCAGCAGCCAAGAACCGACTGGCTACAATGAGCAGTTCTTC. Translated: CASSQEPTGYNEQFF.

This clonotype has a handful of counts. The chain links TRBV20-1 to TRBJ1-1; weak D call: TRBD1 (5 bases). In germline, CDR1 is DFQATT, CDR2 SNEGSKA (reference sequence). This CDR3 contains 11 residues. The V gene lost 1 base and the J gene lost 7 bases, with 7 bases spanning the gap. CDR3 in amino acids: CSARAGLEAFF. The CDR3 DNA reads as TGCAGTGCTAGAGCGGGACTTGAAGCTTTCTTT.

The J gene is TRBJ2-3, the V gene TRBV12-3 or TRBV12-4; 12 bases agree with TRBD2. The length of the CDR3 is 15 residues. V was pared by 7 bases and J by 4 bases, with 6 bases of the junction left unmatched. The CDR3 coding sequence is TGTGCCAGCACTCCTAGCGGGAGGGCCGCAGATACGCAGTATTTT. Translation: CASTPSGRAADTQYF.

This chain's CDR3 is CASSQDQGRETEAFF. DNA of the CDR3: TGCGCCAGCAGCCAAGATCAGGGCAGGGAGACTGAAGCTTTCTTT. The V gene is TRBV4-3, the J gene TRBJ1-1, with a weak D call TRBD1 (5 bases). The V gene's germline CDR1 is LGHNA and CDR2 YSLEER. V lost 0 bases, J lost 5 bases, and 13 bases lay in between. The CDR3 runs to 15 residues.

The V and J genes are TRBV7-2 and TRBJ2-7; no clear D gene. Germline values: CDR1 SGHTA, CDR2 FQGNSA. V was pared by 5 bases and J by 1 base, with 12 bases between. This CDR3 has 14 amino acids. In DNA, the CDR3 is TGTGCCAGCAGCCCCGATTATTCATCCTACGAGCAGTACTTC. Translated, it gives CASSPDYSSYEQYF.

Many counts were recorded for this clonotype. This chain joins TRBV4-3 and TRBJ2-7, with 8 bases fitting TRBD2. There are 16 residues in the CDR3. In germline, CDR1 is LGHNA, CDR2 YSLEER. The ends lost 0 bases at V and 2 bases at J; junction bases unmatched: 6. The CDR3 DNA reads TGCGCCAGCAGCCAAGATCCCGGGGGGGGCCCCTACGAGCAGTACTTC. Its translation is CASSQDPGGGPYEQYF.

This clonotype was observed a handful of times. The V call is TRBV29-1, the J call TRBJ1-4, with 9 bases fitting TRBD1. Trimming removed 7 bases from V and 8 bases from J; junction bases left unmatched: 8. Germline V gene lookup returns CDR1 SQVTM and CDR2 ANQGSEA. CDR3 length: 13 residues. The CDR3 region is CSAGQGQGEKLFF. CDR3 sequence (DNA): TGCAGCGCCGGACAGGGACAGGGAGAAAAACTGTTTTTT.

This clonotype was seen a few times. The chain combines TRBV7-2 with TRBJ1-2; TRBD1 might be the D (5 bases). CDR1 and CDR2 from the germline V gene are SGHTA and FQGNSA. This CDR3 region has 15 residues. V gave up 4 bases and J gave up 4 bases, with 16 bases separating them. CDR3 amino acids: CASSYGDSGVYGYTF. The CDR3 DNA reads TGTGCCAGCAGCTACGGTGACAGTGGGGTCTATGGCTACACCTTC.

This clonotype was observed a handful of times. The CDR3 sequence is CSARDSFGRGTDTQYF. The CDR3 DNA follows: TGCAGTGCTAGAGATAGCTTTGGCCGAGGAACAGATACGCAGTATTTT. The V call is TRBV20-1, the J call TRBJ2-3, with unresolved D. The CDR3 covers 16 residues. CDR1 is DFQATT and CDR2 is SNEGSKA in the germline V gene (reference sequence). V gave up 0 bases and J gave up 3 bases, with 16 bases separating them.

This clonotype was observed many times. V is TRBV27 and J is TRBJ1-1, with TRBD1 as a possible D gene (6 bases). Germline V CDR1 and CDR2: MNHEY, SMNVEV (reference sequence). The CDR3 runs to 13 residues. V was cut by 2 bases and J by 4 bases, with 8 bases left in between. The CDR3: CASSLRGSTEAFF. As DNA, the CDR3 is TGTGCCAGCAGTTTAAGGGGGTCCACTGAAGCTTTCTTT.

This clonotype was seen a handful of times. The chain joins TRBV7-9 to TRBJ2-3, with D unresolved. This CDR3 is built from 14 residues. CDR1 and CDR2 from the germline V gene are SEHNR and FQNEAQ (reference sequence). V lost 0 bases, J lost 2 bases, and 6 bases lay in between. CDR3 bases: TGTGCCAGCAGCTTAGCCCCTACCACAGATACGCAGTATTTT. Translated, it gives CASSLAPTTDTQYF.

The chain recombines TRBV19 with TRBJ1-2; D might be TRBD1 (5 bases). The V gene lost 1 base and the J gene lost 0 bases, with 9 bases spanning the gap. The CDR3 has 15 residues. Germline V CDR1 and CDR2: LNHDA, SQIVND (reference sequence). This CDR3 reads CASSIGQGANYGYTF. The CDR3 DNA reads as TGTGCCAGTAGTATAGGGCAGGGAGCTAACTATGGCTACACCTTC.

This clonotype was found a few times. This chain links TRBV9 with TRBJ1-3, with D tentatively TRBD1 (5 bases). This CDR3 spans 14 amino acids. V lost 3 bases and J 1 base, leaving 8 bases between the germline ends. Germline CDR1 SGDLS, CDR2 YYNGEE. CDR3 sequence reads: CASSEQGSGNTIYF. CDR3 coding DNA: TGTGCCAGCAGCGAGCAGGGATCTGGAAACACCATATATTTT.

This clonotype was counted between two and nine times. The chain couples TRBV19 to TRBJ2-1, with D possibly TRBD2 on 6 matching bases. The CDR3 extends over 15 amino acids. V was trimmed by 2 bases and J by 7 bases, leaving 15 bases between them. CDR1 and CDR2 (germline): LNHDA, SQIVND (reference sequence). The CDR3 sequence is CASSIIGSAGNEQFF. Here the CDR3 DNA reads TGTGCCAGTAGTATAATAGGGTCCGCGGGGAATGAGCAGTTCTTC.

The rearrangement joins TRBV4-2 to TRBJ1-2; possible D gene TRBD1, 6 bases. Germline values: CDR1 LGHNA, CDR2 YNFKEQ. The V gene lost 0 bases and the J gene lost 9 bases, with 14 bases spanning the gap. This CDR3 has 14 residues. For the CDR3, the DNA is TGTGCCAGCAGCCAAGATAGGACAGCCCGAAGCTACACCTTC. As protein: CASSQDRTARSYTF.

The chain couples TRBV12-3 or TRBV12-4 to TRBJ1-6; the D is unclear. Deletions cut 0 bases from V and 7 bases from J, with 16 bases between. CDR3 length equals 17 residues. The CDR3 nucleotides read TGTGCCAGCAGTTTAGCGATAGGTTGGGGAGAGAATTCACCCCTCCACTTT. It codes for CASSLAIGWGENSPLHF.